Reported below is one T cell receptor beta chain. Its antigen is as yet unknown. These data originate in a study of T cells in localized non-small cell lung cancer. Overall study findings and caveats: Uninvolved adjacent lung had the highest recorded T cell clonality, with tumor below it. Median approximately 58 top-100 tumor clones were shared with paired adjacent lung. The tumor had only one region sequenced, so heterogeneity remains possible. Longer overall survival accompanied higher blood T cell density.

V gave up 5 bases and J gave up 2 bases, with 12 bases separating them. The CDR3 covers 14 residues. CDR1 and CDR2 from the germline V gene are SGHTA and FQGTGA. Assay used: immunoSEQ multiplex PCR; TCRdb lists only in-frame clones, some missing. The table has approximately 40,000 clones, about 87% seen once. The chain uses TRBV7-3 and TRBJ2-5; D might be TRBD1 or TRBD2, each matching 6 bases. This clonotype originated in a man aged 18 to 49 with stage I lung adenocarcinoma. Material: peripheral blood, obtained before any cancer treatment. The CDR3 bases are TGTGCCAGCAGCATGGGGGGCATGCAAGAGACCCAGTACTTC. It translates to CASSMGGMQETQYF.